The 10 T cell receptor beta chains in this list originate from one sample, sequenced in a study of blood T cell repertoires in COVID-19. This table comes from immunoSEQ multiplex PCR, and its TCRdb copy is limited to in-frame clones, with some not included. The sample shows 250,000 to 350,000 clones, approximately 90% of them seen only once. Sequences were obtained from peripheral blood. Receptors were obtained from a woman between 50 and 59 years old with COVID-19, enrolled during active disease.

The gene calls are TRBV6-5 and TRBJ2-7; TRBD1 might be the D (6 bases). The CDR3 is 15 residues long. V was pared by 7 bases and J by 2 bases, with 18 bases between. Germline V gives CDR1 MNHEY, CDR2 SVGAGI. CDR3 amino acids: CASKPPRKGAYEQYF. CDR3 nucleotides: TGTGCCAGCAAACCGCCTCGGAAGGGGGCCTACGAGCAGTACTTC.

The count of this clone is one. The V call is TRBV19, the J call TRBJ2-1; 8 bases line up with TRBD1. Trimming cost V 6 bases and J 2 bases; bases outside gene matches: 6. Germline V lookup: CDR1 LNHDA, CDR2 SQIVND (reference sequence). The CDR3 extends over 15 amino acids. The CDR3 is CASSTGTGTYNEQFF. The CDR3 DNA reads TGTGCCAGTAGCACCGGGACAGGAACCTACAATGAGCAGTTCTTC. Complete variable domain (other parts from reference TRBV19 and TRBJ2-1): DGGITQSPKYLFRKEGQNVTLSCEQNLNHDAMYWYRQDPGQGLRLIYYSQIVNDFQKGDIAEGYSVSREKKESFPLTVTSAQKNPTAFYLCASSTGTGTYNEQFFGPGTRLTVL.

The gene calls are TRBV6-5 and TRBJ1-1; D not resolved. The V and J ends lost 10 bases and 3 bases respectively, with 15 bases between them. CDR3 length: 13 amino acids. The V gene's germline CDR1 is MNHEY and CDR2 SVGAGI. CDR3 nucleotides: TGTGCCATGCGGGTGGCCATTGACACTGAAGCTTTCTTT. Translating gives CAMRVAIDTEAFF.

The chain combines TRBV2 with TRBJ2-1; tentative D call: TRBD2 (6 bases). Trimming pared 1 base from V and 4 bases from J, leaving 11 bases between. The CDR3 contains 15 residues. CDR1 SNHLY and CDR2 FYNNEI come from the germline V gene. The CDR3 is CASSEEGGPYNEQFF. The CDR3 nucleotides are TGTGCCAGCAGTGAAGAGGGAGGCCCTTACAATGAGCAGTTCTTC.

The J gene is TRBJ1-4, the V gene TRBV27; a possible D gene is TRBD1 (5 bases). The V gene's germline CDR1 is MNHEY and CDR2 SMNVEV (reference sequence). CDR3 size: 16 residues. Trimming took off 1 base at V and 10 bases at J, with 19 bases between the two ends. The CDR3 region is CASSLFPPQGHGKLFF. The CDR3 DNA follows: TGTGCCAGCAGTTTATTCCCCCCGCAGGGTCATGGAAAACTGTTTTTT.

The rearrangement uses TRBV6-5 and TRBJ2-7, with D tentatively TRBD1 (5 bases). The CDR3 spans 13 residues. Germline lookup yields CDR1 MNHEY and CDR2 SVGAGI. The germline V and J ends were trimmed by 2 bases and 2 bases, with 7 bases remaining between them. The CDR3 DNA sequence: TGTGCCAGCAGTTACATAGGGGCCTACGAGCAGTACTTC. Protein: CASSYIGAYEQYF.

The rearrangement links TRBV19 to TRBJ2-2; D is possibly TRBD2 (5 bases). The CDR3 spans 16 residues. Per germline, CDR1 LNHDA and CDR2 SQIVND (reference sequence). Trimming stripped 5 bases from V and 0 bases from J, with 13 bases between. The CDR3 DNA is TGTGCCAGTAGTCCCCCCCGGGGTACGAACACCGGGGAGCTGTTTTTT. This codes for CASSPPRGTNTGELFF.

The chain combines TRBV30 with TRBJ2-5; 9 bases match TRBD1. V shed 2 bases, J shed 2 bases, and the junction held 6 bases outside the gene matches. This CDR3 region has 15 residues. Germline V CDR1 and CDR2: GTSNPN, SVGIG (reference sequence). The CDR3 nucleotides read TGTGCCTGGAGTAAGGACAGGGGACAACAAGAGACCCAGTACTTC. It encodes CAWSKDRGQQETQYF. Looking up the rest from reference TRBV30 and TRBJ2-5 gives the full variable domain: SQTIHQWPATLVQPVGSPLSLECTVEGTSNPNLYWYRQAAGRGLQLLFYSVGIGQISSEVPQNLSASRPQDRQFILSSKKLLLSDSGFYLCAWSKDRGQQETQYFGPGTRLLVL.

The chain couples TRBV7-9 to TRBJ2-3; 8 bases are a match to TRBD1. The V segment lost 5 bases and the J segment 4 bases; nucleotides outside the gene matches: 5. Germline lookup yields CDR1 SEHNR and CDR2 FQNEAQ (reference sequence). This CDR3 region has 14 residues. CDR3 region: CASSIDRGADTQYF. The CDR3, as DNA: TGTGCCAGCAGCATAGACAGGGGCGCAGATACGCAGTATTTT.

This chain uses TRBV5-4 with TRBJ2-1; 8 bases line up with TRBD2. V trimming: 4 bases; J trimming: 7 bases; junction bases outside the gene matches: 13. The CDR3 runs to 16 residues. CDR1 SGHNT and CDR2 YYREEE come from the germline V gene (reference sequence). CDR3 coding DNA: TGTGCCAGCAGCACGCGGGGTAGCGGGATACCGAATGAGCAGTTCTTC. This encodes CASSTRGSGIPNEQFF.